Shown below are 8 T cell receptor beta chains from a single sample sequenced in a study of cytomegalovirus exposure and HLA in healthy donors. The PCR ran on 60 Vbeta and 13 Jbeta primers. Sequencing was performed with immunoSEQ multiplex PCR; in TCRdb, only in-frame clones are kept and a portion is missing. There are tens of thousands of clones in the sample; roughly 84% occur only once, and 3.5% to 5% lies in the top ten. The source material was PBMCs. The receptor set was obtained from a man under 40 in good health and CMV-seronegative.

The chain combines TRBV5-1 with TRBJ2-1, with 7 positions matching TRBD2. Germline V gene lookup returns CDR1 SGHRS and CDR2 YFSETQ. CDR3 length: 15 residues. V dropped 0 bases and J dropped 8; count of bases not matched to a gene: 8. The CDR3 here is CASSLAGAGVDEQFF. The CDR3 DNA is TGCGCCAGCAGCTTGGCCGGGGCGGGAGTCGATGAGCAGTTCTTC.

The chain employs TRBV6-1 and TRBJ2-7; D call uncertain. Germline CDR1 MNHNS, CDR2 SASEGT. The CDR3 length is 13 residues. Trimming stripped 4 bases from V and 3 bases from J, with 10 bases between. CDR3 amino acids: CASSVTGFYEQYF. The CDR3 nucleotides read TGTGCCAGCAGTGTGACTGGTTTCTACGAGCAGTACTTC.

The rearrangement joins TRBV9 to TRBJ1-6; D ambiguous. This CDR3 is built from 12 residues. The V gene's germline CDR1 is SGDLS and CDR2 YYNGEE. Trimming removed 4 bases from V and 5 bases from J, with 4 bases in between. For the CDR3, the DNA is TGTGCCAGCAGCCCAAATAATTCACCCCTCCACTTT. Protein: CASSPNNSPLHF.

V and J are TRBV7-8 and TRBJ2-3; D perhaps matches TRBD2 (8 bases). The length of the CDR3 is 17 residues. V lost 2 bases and J 9 bases, leaving 24 bases between the germline ends. Germline loops: CDR1 SGHVS, CDR2 FQNEAQ. The CDR3 protein is CASSLPGLGGQVGTQYF. The CDR3 DNA reads TGTGCCAGCAGCTTACCGGGACTAGGGGGCCAAGTTGGAACGCAGTATTTT.

The CDR3 DNA reads as TGTGCCACCAGCAGAGAGCGGTCAGGGCGTCAGCCCCAGCATTTT. Encoded protein: CATSRERSGRQPQHF. The V call is TRBV15, the J call TRBJ1-5, with a possible D match to TRBD1 (5 bases). Germline V gene sequence: CDR1 LNHNV, CDR2 YYDKDF (reference sequence). The CDR3 consists of 15 residues. V was cut by 0 bases and J by 6 bases, with 12 bases left in between.

CDR3: CASSVEEGFGSPLHF. CDR3 sequence (DNA): TGTGCCAGCAGCGTAGAGGAGGGATTCGGCTCACCCCTCCACTTT. The chain joins TRBV9 to TRBJ1-6; no clear D gene. V was trimmed by 0 bases and J by 10 bases, leaving 14 bases between them. The CDR3 loop spans 15 amino acids. Per germline, CDR1 SGDLS and CDR2 YYNGEE.

The count of this clone is one. The chain carries TRBV7-2 and TRBJ2-1; unclear D gene. The V end lost 5 bases, the J end lost 10 bases, and 15 bases lay between the germline ends. The CDR3 is 13 amino acids. Germline-derived CDR1 and CDR2 are SGHTA and FQGNSA. This chain's CDR3 is CASSPTNLGEQFF. The CDR3 DNA reads TGTGCCAGCAGCCCCACCAACCTAGGAGAGCAGTTCTTC.

The chain combines TRBV29-1 with TRBJ2-5, with 15 positions matching TRBD2. V lost 5 bases, J lost 4 bases, and 11 bases stayed unmatched. The CDR3 has 17 amino acids. Germline V gene sequence: CDR1 SQVTM, CDR2 ANQGSEA. CDR3 region: CSVRQGQGLAGGETQYF. DNA for the CDR3: TGCAGCGTTCGGCAGGGGCAGGGACTAGCGGGAGGAGAGACCCAGTACTTC.